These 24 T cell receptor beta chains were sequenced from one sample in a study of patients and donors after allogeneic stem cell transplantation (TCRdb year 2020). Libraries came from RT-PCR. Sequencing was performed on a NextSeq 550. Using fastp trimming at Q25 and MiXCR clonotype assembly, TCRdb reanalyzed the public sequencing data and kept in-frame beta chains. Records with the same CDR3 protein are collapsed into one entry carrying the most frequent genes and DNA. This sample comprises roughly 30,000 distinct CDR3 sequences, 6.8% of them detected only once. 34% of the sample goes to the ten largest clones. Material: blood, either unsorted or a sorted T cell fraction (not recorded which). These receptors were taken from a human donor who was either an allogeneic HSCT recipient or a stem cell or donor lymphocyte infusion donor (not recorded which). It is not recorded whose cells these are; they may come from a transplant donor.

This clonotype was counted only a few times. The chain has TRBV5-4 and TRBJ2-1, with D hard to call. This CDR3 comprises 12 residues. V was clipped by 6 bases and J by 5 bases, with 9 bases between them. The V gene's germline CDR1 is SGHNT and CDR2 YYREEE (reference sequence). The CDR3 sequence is CASKIGDNEQFF. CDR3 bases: TGTGCCAGCAAAATTGGAGACAATGAGCAGTTCTTC. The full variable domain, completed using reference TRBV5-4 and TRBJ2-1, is ETGVTQSPTHLIKTRGQQVTLRCSSQSGHNTVSWYQQALGQGPQFIFQYYREEENGRGNFPPRFSGLQFPNYSSELNVNALELDDSALYLCASKIGDNEQFFGPGTRLTVL.

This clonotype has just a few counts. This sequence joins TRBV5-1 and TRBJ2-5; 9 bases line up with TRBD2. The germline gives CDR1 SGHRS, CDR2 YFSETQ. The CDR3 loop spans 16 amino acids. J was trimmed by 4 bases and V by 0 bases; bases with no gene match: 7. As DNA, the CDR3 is TGCGCCAGCAGCTTGGGTCGTAGCGGGAGTGGAGAGACCCAGTACTTC. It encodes CASSLGRSGSGETQYF. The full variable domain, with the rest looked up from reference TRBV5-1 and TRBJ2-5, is KAGVTQTPRYLIKTRGQQVTLSCSPISGHRSVSWYQQTPGQGLQFLFEYFSETQRNKGNFPGRFSGRQFSNSRSEMNVSTLELGDSALYLCASSLGRSGSGETQYFGPGTRLLVL.

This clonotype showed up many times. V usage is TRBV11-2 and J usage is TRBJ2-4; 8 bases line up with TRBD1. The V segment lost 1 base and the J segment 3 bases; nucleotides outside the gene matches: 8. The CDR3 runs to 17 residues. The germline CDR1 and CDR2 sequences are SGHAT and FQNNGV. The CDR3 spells CASSLGQGAADKNIQYF. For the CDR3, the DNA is TGTGCCAGCAGCTTAGGTCAGGGGGCGGCCGACAAAAACATTCAGTACTTC.

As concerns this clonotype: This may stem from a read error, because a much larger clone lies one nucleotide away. The CDR3 DNA reads as TGTGCCAGCAGTTCTAGGGGACGCGTCTCAGGGCAGCCCCTGCATTTT. Amino acids: CASSSRGRVSGQPLHF. The gene calls are TRBV28 and TRBJ1-5; D is perhaps TRBD1 (5 bases). This CDR3 comprises 16 residues. Per germline, CDR1 MDHEN and CDR2 SYDVKM.

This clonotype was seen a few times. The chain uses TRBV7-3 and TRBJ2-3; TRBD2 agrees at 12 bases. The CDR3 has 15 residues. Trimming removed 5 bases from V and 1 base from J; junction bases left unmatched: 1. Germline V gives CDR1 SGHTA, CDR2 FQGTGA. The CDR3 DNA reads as TGTGCCAGCAGCCGGACTAGCGGGGGCACAGATACGCAGTATTTT. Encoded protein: CASSRTSGGTDTQYF.

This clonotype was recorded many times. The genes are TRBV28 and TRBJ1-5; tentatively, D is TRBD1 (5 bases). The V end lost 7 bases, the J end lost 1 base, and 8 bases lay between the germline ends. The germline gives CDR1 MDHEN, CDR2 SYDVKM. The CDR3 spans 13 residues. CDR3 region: CASIPGSNQPQHF. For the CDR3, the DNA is TGTGCCAGCATCCCAGGGAGCAATCAGCCCCAGCATTTT.

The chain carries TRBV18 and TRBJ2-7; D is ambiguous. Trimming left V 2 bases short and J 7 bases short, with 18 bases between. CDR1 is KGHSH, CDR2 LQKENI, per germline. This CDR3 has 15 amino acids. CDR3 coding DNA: TGTGCCAGCTCACCATCGAACTCCCTAGGTCGTGAGCAGTACTTC. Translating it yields CASSPSNSLGREQYF.

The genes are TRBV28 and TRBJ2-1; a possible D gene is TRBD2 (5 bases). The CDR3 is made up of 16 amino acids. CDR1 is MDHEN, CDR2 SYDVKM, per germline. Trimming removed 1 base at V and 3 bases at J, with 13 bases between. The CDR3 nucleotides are TGTGCCAGCAGTTTATTTGGAGGAAGAGGCTACAATGAGCAGTTCTTC. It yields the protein CASSLFGGRGYNEQFF.

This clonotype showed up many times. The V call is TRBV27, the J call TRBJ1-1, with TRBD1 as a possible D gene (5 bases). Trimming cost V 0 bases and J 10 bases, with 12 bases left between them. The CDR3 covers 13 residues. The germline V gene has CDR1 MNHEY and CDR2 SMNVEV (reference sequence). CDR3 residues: CASSLSGTRRAFF. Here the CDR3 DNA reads TGTGCCAGCAGTTTATCGGGGACGAGGAGAGCTTTCTTT.

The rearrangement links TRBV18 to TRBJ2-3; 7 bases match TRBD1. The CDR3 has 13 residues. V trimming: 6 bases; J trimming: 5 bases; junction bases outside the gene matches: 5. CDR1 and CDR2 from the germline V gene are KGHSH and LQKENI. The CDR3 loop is CASSPRQGDTQYF. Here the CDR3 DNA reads TGTGCCAGCTCTCCCCGACAGGGAGATACGCAGTATTTT.

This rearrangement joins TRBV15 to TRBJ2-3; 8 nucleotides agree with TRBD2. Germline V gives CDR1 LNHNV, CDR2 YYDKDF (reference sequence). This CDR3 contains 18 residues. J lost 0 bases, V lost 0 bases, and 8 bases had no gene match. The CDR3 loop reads CATSRDLASGSSTDTQYF. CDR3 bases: TGTGCCACCAGCAGAGATTTGGCTAGCGGGTCAAGCACAGATACGCAGTATTTT.

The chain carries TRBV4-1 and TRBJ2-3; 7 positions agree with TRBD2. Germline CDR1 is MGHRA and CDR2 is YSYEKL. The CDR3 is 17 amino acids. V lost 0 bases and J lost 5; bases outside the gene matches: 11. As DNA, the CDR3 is TGCGCCAGCAGCCAAGATATGGTGGGGAGGGGCGGAGATACGCAGTATTTT. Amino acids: CASSQDMVGRGGDTQYF.

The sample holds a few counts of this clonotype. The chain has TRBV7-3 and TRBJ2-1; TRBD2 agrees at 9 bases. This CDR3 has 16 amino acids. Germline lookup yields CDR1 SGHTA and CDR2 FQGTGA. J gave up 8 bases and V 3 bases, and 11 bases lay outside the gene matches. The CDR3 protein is CASSLGLALTRDEQFF. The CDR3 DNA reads TGTGCCAGCAGCTTGGGACTAGCCCTAACGAGGGATGAGCAGTTCTTC.

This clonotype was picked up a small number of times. Here the CDR3 reads CASSLDNEQFF. In nucleotides, the CDR3 is TGTGCCAGCAGCTTGGACAATGAGCAGTTCTTC. This rearrangement joins TRBV5-6 to TRBJ2-1; the D is unclear. The CDR3 is 11 residues long. Germline lookup yields CDR1 SGHDT and CDR2 YYEEEE. Trimming shortened V by 0 bases and J by 5 bases, and 0 bases separated the two germline ends.

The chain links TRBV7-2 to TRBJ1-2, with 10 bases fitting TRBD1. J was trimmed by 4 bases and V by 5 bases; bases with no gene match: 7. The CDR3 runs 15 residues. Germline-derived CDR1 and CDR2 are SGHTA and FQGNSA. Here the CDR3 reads CASSLGQGGIYGYTF. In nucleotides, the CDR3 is TGTGCCAGCAGCCTAGGACAGGGGGGAATCTATGGCTACACCTTC.

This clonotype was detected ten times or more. CDR3 protein: CASSTQGLRYTF. In DNA form, the CDR3 reads TGTGCCAGCAGCACGCAGGGGTTGCGCTACACCTTC. V is TRBV4-2 and J is TRBJ1-2; D is perhaps TRBD1 (6 bases). V was trimmed by 5 bases and J by 9 bases, leaving 13 bases between them. The CDR3 loop spans 12 amino acids. Germline assignment: CDR1 LGHNA and CDR2 YNFKEQ.

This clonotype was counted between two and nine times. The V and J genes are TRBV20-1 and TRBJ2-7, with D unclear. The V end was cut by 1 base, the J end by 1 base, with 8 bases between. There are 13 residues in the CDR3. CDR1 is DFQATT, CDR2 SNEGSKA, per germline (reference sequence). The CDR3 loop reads CSARGSASYEQYF. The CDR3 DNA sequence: TGCAGTGCTAGAGGTTCGGCGTCCTACGAGCAGTACTTC.

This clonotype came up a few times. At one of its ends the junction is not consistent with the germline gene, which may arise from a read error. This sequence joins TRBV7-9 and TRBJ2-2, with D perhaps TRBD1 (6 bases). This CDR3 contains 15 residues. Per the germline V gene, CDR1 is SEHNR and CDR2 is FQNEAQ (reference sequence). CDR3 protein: CASNLQGTNTGELFF. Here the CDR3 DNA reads TGTGCCAGCAACTTACAGGGAACGAACACCGGGGAGCTGTTTTTT. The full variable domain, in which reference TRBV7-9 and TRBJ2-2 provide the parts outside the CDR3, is DTGVSQNPRHKITKRGQNVTFRCDPISEHNRLYWYRQTLGQGPEFLTYFQNEAQLEKSRLLSDRFSAERPKGSFSTLEIQRTEQGDSAMYLCASNLQGTNTGELFFGEGSRLTVL.

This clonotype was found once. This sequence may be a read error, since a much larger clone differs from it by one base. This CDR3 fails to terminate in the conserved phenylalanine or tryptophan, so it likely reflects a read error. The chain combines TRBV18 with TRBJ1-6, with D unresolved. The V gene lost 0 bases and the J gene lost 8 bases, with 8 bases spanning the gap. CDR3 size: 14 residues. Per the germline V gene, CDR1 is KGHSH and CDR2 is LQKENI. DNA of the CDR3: TGTGCCAGCTCACCACCATCGGTAGATTCACCCCTCCACTTG. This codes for CASSPPSVDSPLHL.

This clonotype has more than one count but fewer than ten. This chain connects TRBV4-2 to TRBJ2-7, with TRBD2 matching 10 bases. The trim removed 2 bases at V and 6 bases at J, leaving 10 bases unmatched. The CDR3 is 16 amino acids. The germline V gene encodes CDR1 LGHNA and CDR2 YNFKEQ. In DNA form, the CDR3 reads TGTGCCAGCAGCCAACGTCTTCTAGCGGGAGACGGCGAGCAGTACTTC. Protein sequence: CASSQRLLAGDGEQYF.

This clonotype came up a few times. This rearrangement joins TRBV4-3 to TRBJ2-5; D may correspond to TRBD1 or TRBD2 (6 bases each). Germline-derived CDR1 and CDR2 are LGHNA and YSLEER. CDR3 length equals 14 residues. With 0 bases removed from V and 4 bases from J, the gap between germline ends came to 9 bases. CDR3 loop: CASSQETGAETQYF. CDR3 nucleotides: TGCGCCAGCAGCCAAGAAACGGGGGCAGAGACCCAGTACTTC.

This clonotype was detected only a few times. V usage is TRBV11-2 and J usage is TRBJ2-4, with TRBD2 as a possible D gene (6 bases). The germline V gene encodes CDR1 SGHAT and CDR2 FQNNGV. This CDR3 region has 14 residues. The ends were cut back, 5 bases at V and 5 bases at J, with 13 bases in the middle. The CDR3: CASSTRLGENIQYF. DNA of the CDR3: TGTGCCAGCAGCACCCGACTAGGGGAAAACATTCAGTACTTC.

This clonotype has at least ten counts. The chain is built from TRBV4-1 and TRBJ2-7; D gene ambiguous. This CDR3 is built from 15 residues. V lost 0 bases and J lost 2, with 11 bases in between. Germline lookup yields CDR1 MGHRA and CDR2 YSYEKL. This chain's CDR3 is CASSQDWNSPYEQYF. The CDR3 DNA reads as TGCGCCAGCAGCCAAGATTGGAACAGCCCCTACGAGCAGTACTTC.

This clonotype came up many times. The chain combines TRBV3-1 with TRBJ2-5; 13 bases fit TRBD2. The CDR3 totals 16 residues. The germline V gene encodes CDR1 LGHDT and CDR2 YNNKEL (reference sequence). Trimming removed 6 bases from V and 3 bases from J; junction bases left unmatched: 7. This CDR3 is CASRRLAGGGEETQYF. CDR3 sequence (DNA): TGTGCCAGCAGAAGACTAGCGGGAGGAGGTGAAGAGACCCAGTACTTC.